The 21 T cell receptor beta chains given below trace back to one sample, sequenced in a study of blood T cell repertoires in COVID-19. Sequenced by immunoSEQ multiplex PCR; TCRdb stores in-frame clones only, minus some. The sample shows around 310,000 clones, 90% of them seen only once. What was sequenced was peripheral blood. The receptors were sampled from a woman aged 40 to 50 with COVID-19, enrolled during active disease.

J is TRBJ1-3 and V is TRBV15, with 9 bases identical to TRBD1. The CDR3 spans 15 residues. With 5 bases clipped from V and 3 bases from J, the junction kept 5 bases outside the gene matches. Per the germline V gene, CDR1 is LNHNV and CDR2 is YYDKDF (reference sequence). CDR3 DNA: TGTGCCACCAGCCGGGACAGGGCTAATGGAAACACCATATATTTT. Translating gives CATSRDRANGNTIYF.

This clone was seen just once. This chain uses TRBV9 with TRBJ2-3, with 7 bases aligning to TRBD2. In germline, CDR1 is SGDLS, CDR2 YYNGEE. CDR3 length: 14 residues. V gave up 6 bases and J gave up 3 bases; unmatched junction bases: 7. The CDR3 sequence: CASTQGRETDTQYF. The CDR3 DNA follows: TGTGCCAGCACGCAAGGGAGGGAGACAGATACGCAGTATTTT.

J is TRBJ1-2 and V is TRBV29-1; 8 nucleotides match TRBD1. With V trimmed by 0 bases and J by 0 bases, 9 bases remained unmatched. CDR1 is SQVTM and CDR2 is ANQGSEA in the germline V gene. The CDR3 loop spans 17 amino acids. The CDR3 protein is CSVEDKDRVFPNYGYTF. The CDR3 DNA sequence: TGCAGCGTTGAAGATAAGGACAGGGTTTTCCCTAACTATGGCTACACCTTC.

This chain links TRBV10-3 with TRBJ1-1; a possible D gene is TRBD1 (6 bases). This CDR3 has 15 residues. Germline values: CDR1 ENHRY, CDR2 SYGVKD. Trimming stripped 7 bases from V and 1 base from J, with 16 bases between. Here the CDR3 DNA reads TGTGCCATCACCGGCGGGGGGGCCGGGAACACTGAAGCTTTCTTT. It specifies CAITGGGAGNTEAFF.

This chain joins TRBV11-2 and TRBJ2-1; 7 bases match TRBD2. The CDR3 extends over 15 amino acids. V shed 5 bases, J shed 1 base, and the junction held 5 bases outside the gene matches. Germline lookup yields CDR1 SGHAT and CDR2 FQNNGV. The DNA of the CDR3 is TGTGCCAGCAGCCTCGGGAGGATGTCCTACAATGAGCAGTTCTTC. As protein: CASSLGRMSYNEQFF.

V is TRBV19 and J is TRBJ1-5, with 7 bases aligning to TRBD1. V was pared by 6 bases and J by 5 bases, with 13 bases of the junction left unmatched. Per germline, CDR1 LNHDA and CDR2 SQIVND (reference sequence). The CDR3 length is 16 residues. The DNA for the CDR3 is TGTGCCAGTAGGAACCGACAGGGCAGTGTTCATCAGCCCCAGCATTTT. It specifies CASRNRQGSVHQPQHF.

The V call is TRBV9, the J call TRBJ2-2, with a possible D match to TRBD1 (5 bases). Trimming took 4 bases from V and 3 from J, leaving 16 bases between them. The CDR3 has 16 amino acids. Germline V gene lookup returns CDR1 SGDLS and CDR2 YYNGEE. CDR3 coding DNA: TGTGCCAGCAGCCCACAAAGGGGAATAGACACCGGGGAGCTGTTTTTT. Its translation: CASSPQRGIDTGELFF.

The chain employs TRBV7-2 and TRBJ1-5; D is ambiguous. There are 16 residues in the CDR3. V was pared by 1 base and J by 1 base, with 11 bases between. Germline CDR1 reads SGHTA; CDR2 reads FQGNSA. The CDR3 DNA follows: TGTGCCAGCAGCTTAGAGGGCCGGGAAAGCAATCAGCCCCAGCATTTT. Translation gives CASSLEGRESNQPQHF.

V is TRBV24-1 and J is TRBJ1-2, with 7 bases lining up with TRBD1. This CDR3 has 16 amino acids. With 4 bases clipped from V and 3 bases from J, the junction kept 10 bases outside the gene matches. In germline, CDR1 is KGHDR, CDR2 SFDVKD. CDR3 in DNA: TGTGCCACCAGTGACCCCAGACAGGGCGAGGACTATGGCTACACCTTC. It specifies CATSDPRQGEDYGYTF.

This clone was recorded once. The chain links TRBV4-3 to TRBJ2-1; D possibly corresponds to TRBD2 (6 bases). There are 16 residues in the CDR3. Germline CDR1 LGHNA, CDR2 YSLEER. V dropped 3 bases and J dropped 7 bases, with 19 bases sitting between them. CDR3 DNA sequence: TGCGCCAGCAGCCAGGACCGGGACTCCTTTTCAAATGAGCAGTTCTTC. Protein: CASSQDRDSFSNEQFF.

This sequence joins TRBV28 and TRBJ2-3, with a weak D call TRBD1 (5 bases). The CDR3 has 17 amino acids. CDR1 and CDR2 from the germline V gene are MDHEN and SYDVKM. V was pared by 5 bases and J by 3 bases, with 21 bases between. Here the CDR3 DNA reads TGTGCCAGCAGTCCCCCCGGCCTCATCAAGGGGACAGATACGCAGTATTTT. Translated, it gives CASSPPGLIKGTDTQYF.

The chain employs TRBV9 and TRBJ2-3; 14 nucleotides agree with TRBD2. With 4 bases clipped from V and 7 bases from J, the junction kept 11 bases outside the gene matches. Germline CDR1 and CDR2: SGDLS and YYNGEE. The CDR3 consists of 17 residues. CDR3 DNA: TGTGCCAGCAGCCCTCCGGGACTAGCGGGAGCGGGTAATACGCAGTATTTT. This encodes CASSPPGLAGAGNTQYF.

J is TRBJ2-3 and V is TRBV29-1; 8 positions agree with TRBD1. Germline CDR1 SQVTM, CDR2 ANQGSEA. The CDR3 runs to 14 residues. V trimming: 6 bases; J trimming: 0 bases; junction bases outside the gene matches: 5. The CDR3 reads CSVPRTGSTDTQYF. The CDR3 bases are TGCAGCGTCCCTCGGACAGGGAGCACAGATACGCAGTATTTT.

The CDR3 DNA follows: TGTGCCAGTAAGCCCTCGATCCAAGAGACCCAGTACTTC. This codes for CASKPSIQETQYF. The V and J genes are TRBV19 and TRBJ2-5; D not certain. CDR1 LNHDA and CDR2 SQIVND come from the germline V gene (reference sequence). The CDR3 has 13 residues. With 7 bases removed from V and 1 base from J, the gap between germline ends came to 10 bases.

A note on this clone: The same CDR3 also results from other DNA sequences found in this sample. V gene TRBV24-1 combines with J gene TRBJ1-5; TRBD1 matches at 8 bases. The CDR3 is 14 amino acids. V was clipped by 3 bases and J by 4 bases; unmatched bases: 1. The V gene's germline CDR1 is KGHDR and CDR2 SFDVKD. In DNA, the CDR3 is TGTGCCACCAGTGATAGACAGGGGAATCAGCCCCAGCATTTT. This sequence encodes CATSDRQGNQPQHF.

The CDR3 nucleotides are TGTGCCAGCAGTGAACATGGGACAGGGTCGAACACCGGGGAGCTGTTTTTT. This encodes CASSEHGTGSNTGELFF. The chain is built from TRBV6-1 and TRBJ2-2; 9 nucleotides align to TRBD1. Germline CDR1 and CDR2: MNHNS and SASEGT. With V trimmed by 2 bases and J by 0 bases, 4 bases remained unmatched. The CDR3 length is 17 residues.

The V and J genes are TRBV28 and TRBJ2-1; D is perhaps TRBD2 (6 bases). CDR1 is MDHEN and CDR2 is SYDVKM in the germline V gene. The CDR3 totals 15 residues. V lost 4 bases and J lost 2, with 12 bases in between. The CDR3 is CASSSGGSAYNEQFF. The CDR3 nucleotides are TGTGCCAGCAGTTCCGGGGGTTCGGCCTACAATGAGCAGTTCTTC. The full variable domain, rest sourced from reference TRBV28 and TRBJ2-1, is DVKVTQSSRYLVKRTGEKVFLECVQDMDHENMFWYRQDPGLGLRLIYFSYDVKMKEKGDIPEGYSVSREKKERFSLILESASTNQTSMYLCASSSGGSAYNEQFFGPGTRLTVL.

As to this clone: Other nucleotide sequences from this sample produce the same CDR3. The gene calls are TRBV28 and TRBJ1-2; D remains unclear. There are 12 residues in the CDR3. V lost 3 bases to trimming and J lost 8 bases, with 10 bases between them. Germline lookup yields CDR1 MDHEN and CDR2 SYDVKM. The CDR3 is CASSLSGEGYTF. Here the CDR3 DNA reads TGTGCCAGCAGTTTGTCGGGAGAAGGCTACACCTTC.

The chain employs TRBV6-1 and TRBJ2-7, with D unresolved. The V gene's germline CDR1 is MNHNS and CDR2 SASEGT. The CDR3 has 14 amino acids. With 2 bases removed from V and 4 bases from J, the gap between germline ends came to 12 bases. The DNA of the CDR3 is TGTGCCAGCAGTGAACTATCTCGGGTTTACGAGCAGTACTTC. Protein sequence: CASSELSRVYEQYF.

This chain joins TRBV7-3 and TRBJ2-3; 8 nucleotides agree with TRBD2. CDR1 and CDR2 from the germline V gene are SGHTA and FQGTGA. Germline trimming cut 4 bases from V and 3 bases from J; bases unmatched to any gene: 9. The CDR3 runs 16 residues. As DNA, the CDR3 is TGTGCCAGCAGCTCGGGACTAGGTGGGGCAACAGATACGCAGTATTTT. It yields the protein CASSSGLGGATDTQYF. The full variable domain, completed using reference TRBV7-3 and TRBJ2-3, is GAGVSQTPSNKVTEKGKYVELRCDPISGHTALYWYRQSLGQGPEFLIYFQGTGAADDSGLPNDRFFAVRPEGSVSTLKIQRTERGDSAVYLCASSSGLGGATDTQYFGPGTRLTVL.

This chain links TRBV3-1 (or the pseudogene TRBV3-2) with TRBJ2-3; 14 bases fit TRBD2. Germline assignment: CDR1 LGHDT and CDR2 YNNKEL (reference sequence). After removal of 1 base from V and 4 bases from J, the junction contained 10 bases not matched to a gene. The CDR3 contains 19 residues. The CDR3 DNA is TGTGCCAGCAGCCAAGCCCTTACGACTAGCGGGGGGGCATCAGATACGCAGTATTTT. Protein: CASSQALTTSGGASDTQYF.